Presented here are 23 T cell receptor beta chains from one specimen sequenced in a study of yellow fever vaccine responses in identical twins. TCRdb re-called the RT-PCR reads with MiXCR, one entry per CDR3 protein. This table has 1,000 to 1,500 distinct CDR3 sequences, roughly 6.2% appearing once. The sequenced sample was T cells from blood (PBMCs), unsorted or a sorted subset (not recorded which), obtained before or after yellow fever vaccination (not recorded which). These receptors were taken from a woman younger than 35 who received the yellow fever vaccine.

This clonotype is large in the sample. The chain is built from TRBV6-5 and TRBJ2-3; no clear D. CDR3 length: 13 amino acids. Germline lookup yields CDR1 MNHEY and CDR2 SVGAGI. Trimming removed 3 bases from V and 2 bases from J, with 6 bases in between. CDR3 protein: CASSYSDTDTQYF. The CDR3 bases are TGTGCCAGCAGTTATTCAGACACAGATACGCAGTATTTT.

This clonotype is labeled as medium-sized. The V and J genes are TRBV28 and TRBJ1-3; weak D call: TRBD1 (6 bases). V was pared by 2 bases and J by 4 bases, with 12 bases between. The CDR3 loop spans 15 amino acids. CDR1 MDHEN and CDR2 SYDVKM come from the germline V gene. As DNA, the CDR3 is TGTGCCAGCAGTTTAATCAGGGGTGCAGGAAACACCATATATTTT. Amino acids: CASSLIRGAGNTIYF. The variable domain in full, completed from reference TRBV28 and TRBJ1-3, reads DVKVTQSSRYLVKRTGEKVFLECVQDMDHENMFWYRQDPGLGLRLIYFSYDVKMKEKGDIPEGYSVSREKKERFSLILESASTNQTSMYLCASSLIRGAGNTIYFGEGSWLTVV.

This chain links TRBV20-1 with TRBJ2-7; 11 nucleotides align to TRBD1. V lost 3 bases, J lost 6 bases, and 1 base stayed unmatched. Germline V CDR1 and CDR2: DFQATT, SNEGSKA (reference sequence). CDR3 length equals 12 residues. CDR3 residues: CSARDRGLEQYF. The CDR3 coding sequence is TGCAGTGCTAGGGACAGGGGGCTCGAGCAGTACTTC.

This clonotype turned up a few times. The V gene is TRBV4-2, the J gene TRBJ2-7; no clear D gene. The CDR3 is made up of 12 amino acids. The germline V gene encodes CDR1 LGHNA and CDR2 YNFKEQ. The germline V and J ends were trimmed by 2 bases and 5 bases, with 7 bases remaining between them. The CDR3 spells CASSQRVDEQYF. Written as DNA, the CDR3 is TGTGCCAGCAGCCAACGCGTAGACGAGCAGTACTTC.

This clonotype was recorded a few times. The rearrangement links TRBV30 to TRBJ2-7; D perhaps matches TRBD1 (5 bases). CDR3 length: 12 residues. The V gene's germline CDR1 is GTSNPN and CDR2 SVGIG (reference sequence). Between the trimmed V and J ends, which lost 1 base and 7 bases, there was a span of 11 bases. This chain's CDR3 is CAWSARAGEQYF. CDR3 nucleotide sequence: TGTGCCTGGAGTGCCCGGGCAGGGGAGCAGTACTTC.

This clonotype was observed a few times. The rearrangement joins TRBV11-3 to TRBJ2-3, with 10 bases identical to TRBD2. J was trimmed by 0 bases and V by 5 bases; bases with no gene match: 5. Germline V CDR1 and CDR2: SGHNT, YENEEA. This CDR3 spans 16 amino acids. CDR3 protein: CASSPGLATSTDTQYF. The CDR3 coding sequence is TGTGCCAGCAGCCCGGGACTAGCGACTAGCACAGATACGCAGTATTTT.

This clonotype ranks as medium-sized. The chain is built from TRBV20-1 and TRBJ2-7, with TRBD1 as a possible D gene (6 bases). V was shortened by 5 bases and J by 0 bases, with 11 bases between the two germline ends. The CDR3 length is 13 residues. Germline CDR1 DFQATT, CDR2 SNEGSKA (reference sequence). The CDR3: CSAHRESSYEQYF. In DNA, the CDR3 is TGCAGTGCTCACAGGGAATCCTCCTACGAGCAGTACTTC.

V usage is TRBV10-3 and J usage is TRBJ2-5; unclear D gene. The CDR3 runs 13 residues. Per the germline V gene, CDR1 is ENHRY and CDR2 is SYGVKD. V was cut by 2 bases and J by 2 bases, with 6 bases left in between. Written as DNA, the CDR3 is TGTGCCATCAGTGAGGTTCATCAAGAGACCCAGTACTTC. Protein product: CAISEVHQETQYF.

This rearrangement joins TRBV18 to TRBJ2-1, with D perhaps TRBD1 or TRBD2 (5 bases each). The CDR3 consists of 14 residues. Germline assignment: CDR1 KGHSH and CDR2 LQKENI. V lost 2 bases to trimming and J lost 5 bases, with 10 bases between them. Here the CDR3 DNA reads TGTGCCAGCTCACCAGAGGGGCATGACAATGAGCAGTTCTTC. It specifies CASSPEGHDNEQFF.

This clonotype counts as medium-sized. The chain is built from TRBV27 and TRBJ1-4; 7 bases are shared with TRBD1. The V segment lost 3 bases and the J segment 4 bases; nucleotides outside the gene matches: 5. The CDR3 has 15 amino acids. From germline, CDR1 is MNHEY and CDR2 SMNVEV (reference sequence). CDR3 sequence: CASSFVGQDNEKLFF. The CDR3 DNA reads TGTGCCAGCAGTTTCGTCGGACAGGATAATGAAAAACTGTTTTTT.

This clonotype showed up just a few times. V and J are TRBV5-5 and TRBJ1-5; D unresolved. Trimming shortened V by 1 base and J by 6 bases, and 11 bases separated the two germline ends. There are 14 residues in the CDR3. Germline CDR1 is SGHKS and CDR2 is YYEKEE (reference sequence). Here the CDR3 DNA reads TGTGCCAGCAGCTTGTCCGGGTCTGTTCAGCCCCAGCATTTT. Its protein product is CASSLSGSVQPQHF.

V gene TRBV29-1 combines with J gene TRBJ2-5; no reliable D call. This CDR3 region has 13 residues. The ends were cut back, 3 bases at V and 5 bases at J, with 13 bases in the middle. Germline CDR1 is SQVTM and CDR2 is ANQGSEA. In nucleotides, the CDR3 is TGCAGCGTTGACGACGGCTTAATGGAGACCCAGTACTTC. Amino acids: CSVDDGLMETQYF.

The chain combines TRBV11-1 with TRBJ2-7, with a possible D match to TRBD1 (7 bases). This CDR3 is built from 14 residues. Trimming removed 5 bases from V and 3 bases from J, with 14 bases in between. Germline CDR1 is SGHAT and CDR2 is FQDESV (reference sequence). CDR3 coding DNA: TGTGCCAGCAGCCAGGGGGACTCTATCTACGAGCAGTACTTC. Its translation is CASSQGDSIYEQYF.

There are a few counts of this clonotype. The DNA is left out, because the CDR3 cannot be placed on it with certainty; the CDR3 is given as TCRdb lists it. The chain couples TRBV29-1 to TRBJ2-2; the table names TRBD1, a call not compared with the DNA. The CDR3 comprises 17 residues, both ends counted. Germline V gives CDR1 SQVTM, CDR2 ANQGSEA. CDR3: CSVNLGGTPKSGELFFF.

The rearrangement uses TRBV6-2 or TRBV6-3 and TRBJ2-2, with 9 bases fitting TRBD2. Germline CDR1 MNHEY, CDR2 SVGEGT. The junction had 12 bases not matched to a gene; V was cut back by 5 bases and J by 5 bases. This CDR3 is built from 17 residues. The CDR3 region has the DNA TGTGCCAGCAGTCACTTGGGGGCGGGAGGGGTTACCGGGGAGCTGTTTTTT. Its protein product is CASSHLGAGGVTGELFF.

This clonotype qualifies as medium-sized. The V call is TRBV16, the J call TRBJ1-2; unclear D gene. Deletions cut 0 bases from V and 0 bases from J, with 2 bases between. The CDR3 runs to 13 residues. CDR1 and CDR2 from the germline V gene are KGHSY and FQNENV. The CDR3 is CASSQSTNYGYTF. DNA for the CDR3: TGTGCCAGCAGCCAATCGACTAACTATGGCTACACCTTC.

This clonotype was found a few times. This chain uses TRBV14 with TRBJ1-1, with D possibly being TRBD1 (5 bases). Trimming cost V 3 bases and J 7 bases, with 15 bases left between them. CDR1 is SGHDN and CDR2 is FVKESK in the germline V gene. The CDR3 totals 14 residues. CDR3 DNA sequence: TGTGCCAGCAGCCATCTTACGGGGCGAAGTGAAGCTTTCTTT. Its translation is CASSHLTGRSEAFF.

By sample share, this clonotype is medium-sized (0.01 to 0.1%). The rearrangement uses TRBV9 and TRBJ2-7; either TRBD1 or TRBD2 may fit D (6 bases each). The V and J ends lost 1 base and 2 bases respectively, with 10 bases between them. The germline V gene encodes CDR1 SGDLS and CDR2 YYNGEE. The CDR3 has 14 residues. The CDR3 DNA reads as TGTGCCAGCAGCGTATCAGGGGAGGCCTACGAGCAGTACTTC. Protein sequence: CASSVSGEAYEQYF.

By proportion, this clonotype is large. The rearrangement uses TRBV29-1 and TRBJ1-2; D ambiguous. Trimming cost V 3 bases and J 2 bases, with 7 bases left between them. Per the germline V gene, CDR1 is SQVTM and CDR2 is ANQGSEA. The CDR3 runs to 12 residues. The CDR3 spells CSVDAGNYGYTF. CDR3 DNA sequence: TGCAGCGTTGACGCCGGAAACTATGGCTACACCTTC.

This clonotype is deemed medium-sized. This chain connects TRBV2 to TRBJ2-3, with TRBD1 identical over 7 bases. Germline values: CDR1 SNHLY, CDR2 FYNNEI. V trimming: 2 bases; J trimming: 4 bases; junction bases outside the gene matches: 12. CDR3 length equals 17 residues. The CDR3 sequence is CASSENAQGTYADTQYF. CDR3 DNA sequence: TGTGCCAGCAGTGAAAACGCACAGGGGACGTATGCAGATACGCAGTATTTT.

The CDR3 nucleotides are TGTGCCACCAGTCCGACTAGCGGGGGTTCCTACGAGCAGTACTTC. Its protein product is CATSPTSGGSYEQYF. The chain couples TRBV15 to TRBJ2-7, with 12 nucleotides matching TRBD2. The length of the CDR3 is 15 residues. J was trimmed by 1 base and V by 6 bases; bases with no gene match: 4. Germline CDR1 LNHNV, CDR2 YYDKDF (reference sequence).

There are a few counts of this clonotype. This chain joins TRBV21-1 and TRBJ2-7. TRBV21-1 is a pseudogene locus. The length of the CDR3 is 11 residues. The CDR3 DNA reads TGTGCCAGCAGCACGACCTACGAGCAGTACTTC. Translated: CASSTTYEQYF.

This clonotype was observed a handful of times. This chain connects TRBV11-3 to TRBJ2-7; D perhaps matches TRBD1 (6 bases). Germline CDR1 SGHNT, CDR2 YENEEA. This CDR3 has 16 residues. The V and J ends lost 0 bases and 0 bases respectively, with 12 bases between them. The CDR3 DNA sequence: TGTGCCAGCAGCTTAGATTTGACAGGAAACTCCTACGAGCAGTACTTC. Its translation: CASSLDLTGNSYEQYF.